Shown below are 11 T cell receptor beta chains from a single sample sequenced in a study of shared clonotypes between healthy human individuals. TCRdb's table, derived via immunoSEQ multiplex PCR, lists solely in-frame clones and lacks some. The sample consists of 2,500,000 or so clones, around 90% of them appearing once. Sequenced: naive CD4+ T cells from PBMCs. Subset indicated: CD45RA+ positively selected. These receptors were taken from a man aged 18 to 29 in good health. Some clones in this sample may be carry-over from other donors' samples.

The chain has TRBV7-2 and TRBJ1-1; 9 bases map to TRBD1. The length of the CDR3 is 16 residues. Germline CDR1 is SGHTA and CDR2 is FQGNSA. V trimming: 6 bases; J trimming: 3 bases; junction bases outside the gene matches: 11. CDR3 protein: CASSPTQGAVHTEAFF. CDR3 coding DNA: TGTGCCAGCAGTCCCACACAGGGGGCGGTCCACACTGAAGCTTTCTTT. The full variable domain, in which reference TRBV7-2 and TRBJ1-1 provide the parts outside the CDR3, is GAGVSQSPSNKVTEKGKDVELRCDPISGHTALYWYRQSLGQGLEFLIYFQGNSAPDKSGLPSDRFSAERTGGSVSTLTIQRTQQEDSAVYLCASSPTQGAVHTEAFFGQGTRLTVV.

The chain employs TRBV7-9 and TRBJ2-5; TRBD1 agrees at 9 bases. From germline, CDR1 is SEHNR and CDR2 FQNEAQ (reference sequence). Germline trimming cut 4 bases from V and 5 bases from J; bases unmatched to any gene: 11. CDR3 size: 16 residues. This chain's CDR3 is CASSYLDRGTIETQYF. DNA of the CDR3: TGTGCCAGCAGCTACCTGGACAGGGGTACAATTGAGACCCAGTACTTC. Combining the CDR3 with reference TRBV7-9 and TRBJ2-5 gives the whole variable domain DTGVSQNPRHKITKRGQNVTFRCDPISEHNRLYWYRQTLGQGPEFLTYFQNEAQLEKSRLLSDRFSAERPKGSFSTLEIQRTEQGDSAMYLCASSYLDRGTIETQYFGPGTRLLVL.

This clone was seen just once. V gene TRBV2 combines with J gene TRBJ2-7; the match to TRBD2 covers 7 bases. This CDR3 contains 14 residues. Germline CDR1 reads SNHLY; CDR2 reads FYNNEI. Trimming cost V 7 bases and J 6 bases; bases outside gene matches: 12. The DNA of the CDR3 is TGTGCCAGCAAAAGGCTAGCGGCCCACCCCGAGCAGTACTTC. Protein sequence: CASKRLAAHPEQYF.

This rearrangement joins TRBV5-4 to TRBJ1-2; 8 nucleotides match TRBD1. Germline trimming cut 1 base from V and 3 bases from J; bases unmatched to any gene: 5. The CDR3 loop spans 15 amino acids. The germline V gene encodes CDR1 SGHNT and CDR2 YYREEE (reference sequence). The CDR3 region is CASSLRGTGDYGYTF. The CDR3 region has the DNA TGTGCCAGCAGCTTGAGGGGGACAGGAGACTATGGCTACACCTTC.

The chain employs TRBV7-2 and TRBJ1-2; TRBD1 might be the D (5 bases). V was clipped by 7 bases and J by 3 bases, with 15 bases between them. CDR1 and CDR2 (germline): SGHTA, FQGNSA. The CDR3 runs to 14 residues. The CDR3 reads CASTEWGAYYGYTF. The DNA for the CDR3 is TGTGCCAGCACCGAGTGGGGCGCCTACTATGGCTACACCTTC.

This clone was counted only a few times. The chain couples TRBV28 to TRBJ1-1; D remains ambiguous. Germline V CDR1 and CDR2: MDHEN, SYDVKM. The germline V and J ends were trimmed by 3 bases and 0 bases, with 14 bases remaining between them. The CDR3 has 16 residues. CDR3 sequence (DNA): TGTGCCAGCAGTTTGTCCGGAGTACTCATGAACACTGAAGCTTTCTTT. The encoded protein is CASSLSGVLMNTEAFF.

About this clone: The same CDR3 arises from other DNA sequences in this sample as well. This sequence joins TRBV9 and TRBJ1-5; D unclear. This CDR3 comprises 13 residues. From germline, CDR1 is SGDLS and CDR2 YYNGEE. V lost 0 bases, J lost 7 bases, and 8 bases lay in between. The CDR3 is CASSVAPEQPQHF. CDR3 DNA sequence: TGTGCCAGCAGCGTAGCGCCAGAGCAGCCCCAGCATTTT.

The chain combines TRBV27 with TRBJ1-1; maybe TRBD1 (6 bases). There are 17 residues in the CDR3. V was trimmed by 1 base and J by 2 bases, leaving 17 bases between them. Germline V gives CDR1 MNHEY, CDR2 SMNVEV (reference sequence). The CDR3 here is CASSLLGRGYGNTEAFF. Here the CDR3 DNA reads TGTGCCAGCAGTTTATTAGGCAGGGGATATGGAAACACTGAAGCTTTCTTT.

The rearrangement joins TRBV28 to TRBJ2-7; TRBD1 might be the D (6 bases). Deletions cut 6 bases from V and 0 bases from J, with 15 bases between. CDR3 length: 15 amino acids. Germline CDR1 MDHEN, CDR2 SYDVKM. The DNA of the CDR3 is TGTGCCAGCAGCCCCCCAGGGGTTCCCTCCTACGAGCAGTACTTC. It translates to CASSPPGVPSYEQYF.

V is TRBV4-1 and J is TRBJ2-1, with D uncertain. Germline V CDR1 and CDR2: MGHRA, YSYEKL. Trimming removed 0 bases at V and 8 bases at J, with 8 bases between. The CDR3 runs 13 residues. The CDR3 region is CASSQEGSYEQFF. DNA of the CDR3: TGCGCCAGCAGCCAAGAAGGGTCCTATGAGCAGTTCTTC.

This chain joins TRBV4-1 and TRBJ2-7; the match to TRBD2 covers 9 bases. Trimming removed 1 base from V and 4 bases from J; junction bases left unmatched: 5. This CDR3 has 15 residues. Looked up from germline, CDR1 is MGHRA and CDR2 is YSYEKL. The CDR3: CASSQGASGVYEQYF. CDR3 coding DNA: TGCGCCAGCAGCCAAGGGGCTAGCGGGGTATACGAGCAGTACTTC.